This T cell receptor (beta chain) derives from a study of T cell changes during pregnancy in multiple sclerosis. Using immunoSEQ multiplex PCR, the repertoire was profiled, and TCRdb retains in-frame clones only, with some absent. The profile shows some 60,000 clones, 91% of them singletons. The junction had 6 bases not matched to a gene; V was cut back by 2 bases and J by 4 bases. Germline V gives CDR1 SGHNT, CDR2 YYREEE (reference sequence). The length of the CDR3 is 15 residues. Worth noting for this clone: Additional DNA sequences in this sample encode the identical CDR3.

This specimen consisted of peripheral blood, obtained after pregnancy. The sequence was collected from a female donor in good health, enrolled as a control in a pregnancy study. This chain links TRBV5-4 with TRBJ2-1; TRBD2 agrees at 7 bases. The CDR3 sequence is CASSFSGGAYNEQFF. The CDR3 nucleotides read TGTGCCAGCAGCTTTTCGGGAGGAGCTTACAATGAGCAGTTCTTC.